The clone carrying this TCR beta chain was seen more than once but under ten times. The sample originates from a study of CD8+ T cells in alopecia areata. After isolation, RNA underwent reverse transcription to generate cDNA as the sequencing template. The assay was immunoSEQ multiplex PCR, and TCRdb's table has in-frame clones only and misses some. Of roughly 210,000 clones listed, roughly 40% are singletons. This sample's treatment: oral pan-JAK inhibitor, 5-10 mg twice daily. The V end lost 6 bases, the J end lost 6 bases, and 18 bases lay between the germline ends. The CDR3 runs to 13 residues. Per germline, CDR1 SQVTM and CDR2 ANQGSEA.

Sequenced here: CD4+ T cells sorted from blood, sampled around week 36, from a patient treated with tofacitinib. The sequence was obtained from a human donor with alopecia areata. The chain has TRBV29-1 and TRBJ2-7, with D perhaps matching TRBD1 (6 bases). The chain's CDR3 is CSVRSTGTGEQYF. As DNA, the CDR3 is TGCAGCGTACGCTCGACAGGAACGGGCGAGCAGTACTTC.